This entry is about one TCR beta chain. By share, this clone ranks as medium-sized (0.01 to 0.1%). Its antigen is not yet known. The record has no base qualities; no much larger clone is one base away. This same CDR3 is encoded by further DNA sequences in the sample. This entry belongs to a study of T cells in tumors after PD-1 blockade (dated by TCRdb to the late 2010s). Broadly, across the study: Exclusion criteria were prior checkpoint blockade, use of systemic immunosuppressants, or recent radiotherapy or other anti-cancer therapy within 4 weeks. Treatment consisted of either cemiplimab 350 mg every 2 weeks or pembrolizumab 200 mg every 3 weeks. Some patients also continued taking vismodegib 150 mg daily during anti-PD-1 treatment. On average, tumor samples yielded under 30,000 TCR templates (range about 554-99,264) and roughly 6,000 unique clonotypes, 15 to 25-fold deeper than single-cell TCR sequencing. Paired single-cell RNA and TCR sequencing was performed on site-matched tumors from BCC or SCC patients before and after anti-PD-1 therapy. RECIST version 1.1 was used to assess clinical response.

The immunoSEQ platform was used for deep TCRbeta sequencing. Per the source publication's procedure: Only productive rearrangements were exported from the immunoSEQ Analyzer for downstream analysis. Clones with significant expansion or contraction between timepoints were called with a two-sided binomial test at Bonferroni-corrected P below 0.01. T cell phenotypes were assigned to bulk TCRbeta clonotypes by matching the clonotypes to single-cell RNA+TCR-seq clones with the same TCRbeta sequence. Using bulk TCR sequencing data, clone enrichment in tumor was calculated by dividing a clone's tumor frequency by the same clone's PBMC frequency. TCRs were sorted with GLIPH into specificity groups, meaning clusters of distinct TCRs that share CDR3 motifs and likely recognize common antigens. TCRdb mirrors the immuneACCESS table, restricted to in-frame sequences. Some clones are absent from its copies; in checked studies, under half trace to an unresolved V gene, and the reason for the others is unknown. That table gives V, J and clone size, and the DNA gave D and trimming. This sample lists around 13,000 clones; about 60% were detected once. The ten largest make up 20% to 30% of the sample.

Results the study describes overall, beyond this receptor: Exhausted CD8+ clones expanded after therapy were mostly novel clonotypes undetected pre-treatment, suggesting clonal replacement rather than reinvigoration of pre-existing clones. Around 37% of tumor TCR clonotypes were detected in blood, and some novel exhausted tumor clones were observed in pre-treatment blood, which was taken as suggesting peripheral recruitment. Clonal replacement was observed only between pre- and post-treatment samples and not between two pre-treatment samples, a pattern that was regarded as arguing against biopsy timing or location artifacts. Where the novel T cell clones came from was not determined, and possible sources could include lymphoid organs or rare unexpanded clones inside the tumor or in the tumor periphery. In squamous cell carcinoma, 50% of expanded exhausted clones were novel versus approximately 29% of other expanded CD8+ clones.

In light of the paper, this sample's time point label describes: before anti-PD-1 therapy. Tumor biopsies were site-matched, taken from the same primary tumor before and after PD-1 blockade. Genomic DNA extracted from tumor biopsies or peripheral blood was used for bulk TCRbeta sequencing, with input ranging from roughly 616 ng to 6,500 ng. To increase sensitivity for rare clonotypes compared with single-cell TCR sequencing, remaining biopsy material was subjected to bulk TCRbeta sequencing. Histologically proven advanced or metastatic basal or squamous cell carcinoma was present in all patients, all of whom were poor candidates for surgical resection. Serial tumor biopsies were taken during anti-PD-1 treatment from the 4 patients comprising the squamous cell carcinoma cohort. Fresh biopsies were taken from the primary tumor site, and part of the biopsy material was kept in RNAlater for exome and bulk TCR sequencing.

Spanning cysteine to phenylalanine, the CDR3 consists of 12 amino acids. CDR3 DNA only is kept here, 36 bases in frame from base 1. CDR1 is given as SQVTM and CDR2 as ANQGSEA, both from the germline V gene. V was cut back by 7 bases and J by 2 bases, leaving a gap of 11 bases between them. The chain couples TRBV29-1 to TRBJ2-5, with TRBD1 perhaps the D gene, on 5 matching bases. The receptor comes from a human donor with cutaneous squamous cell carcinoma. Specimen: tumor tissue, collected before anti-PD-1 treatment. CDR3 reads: CSAARGQETQYF. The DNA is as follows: TGCAGCGCTGCTAGGGGACAAGAGACCCAGTACTTC.